The present TCR beta chain was sequenced within a study of response to subunit inactivated influenza vaccine. The CDR3 runs to 14 residues. Germline V gene lookup returns CDR1 DFQATT and CDR2 SNEGSKA (reference sequence). Deletions cut 0 bases from V and 1 base from J, with 10 bases between. TCRdb re-derived calls from the RT-PCR reads in MiXCR, one entry per CDR3 protein. The data hold more than 400,000 distinct CDR3 sequences, with 7.2% observed a single time. This clonotype appeared a few times. Its target is unknown. Study-level results: A suggestion made by the authors is that each seasonal influenza vaccination recruits few new T cells.

This TCR derives from a man between 50 and 70 years old who received an inactivated influenza vaccine. Specimen: PBMCs from blood, collected 23 to 25 months after vaccination. The chain carries TRBV20-1 and TRBJ2-7; D unresolved. In DNA, the CDR3 is TGCAGTGCTAGAGATTCGACGTGGTCCTACGAGCAGTACTTC. Protein: CSARDSTWSYEQYF.